The 9 T cell receptor beta chains below all came from one sample that was sequenced in a study of blood T cell repertoires in COVID-19. The protocol was immunoSEQ multiplex PCR, while the TCRdb copy is restricted to in-frame clones and leaves out a portion. This sample yields under 15,000 clones, of which more than 80% are seen a single time; around 5% belongs to the top ten. The sample comprised peripheral blood. The receptors come from a human donor in a cohort sampled during active COVID-19.

The chain's CDR3 is CASRGLQGLSSRAFF. Here the CDR3 DNA reads TGTGCCAGCAGGGGCTTACAGGGCTTGAGTAGTCGAGCTTTCTTT. V usage is TRBV2 and J usage is TRBJ1-1; possible D gene TRBD1, 6 bases. CDR3 size: 15 residues. The germline CDR1 and CDR2 sequences are SNHLY and FYNNEI. V lost 6 bases, J lost 10 bases, and 24 bases lay in between. Looking up the rest from reference TRBV2 and TRBJ1-1 gives the full variable domain: EPEVTQTPSHQVTQMGQEVILRCVPISNHLYFYWYRQILGQKVEFLVSFYNNEISEKSEIFDDQFSVERPDGSNFTLKIRSTKLEDSAMYFCASRGLQGLSSRAFFGQGTRLTVV.

The chain uses TRBV9 and TRBJ1-2, with 9 bases matching TRBD1. CDR1 and CDR2 (germline): SGDLS, YYNGEE. Trimming took 3 bases from V and 5 from J; bases not matched to a gene: 5. The CDR3 covers 14 residues. The CDR3 loop is CASSAGQGRYGYTF. DNA of the CDR3: TGTGCCAGCAGCGCAGGACAGGGGAGGTATGGCTACACCTTC.

V is TRBV6-2 or TRBV6-3 and J is TRBJ1-2; 8 bases line up with TRBD1. Germline V CDR1 and CDR2: MNHEY, SVGEGT. This CDR3 region has 17 residues. V lost 1 base to trimming and J lost 7 bases; unmatched junction nucleotides: 14. The CDR3 reads CASSYWNLIQGASGYTF. The CDR3 DNA follows: TGTGCCAGCAGTTACTGGAACCTGATCCAGGGGGCCTCTGGCTACACCTTC.

The chain has TRBV19 and TRBJ2-7, with 7 bases matching TRBD2. Trimming at V came to 5 bases and at J to 2 bases, leaving 15 bases not matched to a gene. This CDR3 spans 17 amino acids. CDR1 LNHDA and CDR2 SQIVND come from the germline V gene (reference sequence). The CDR3 spells CASSVYGGIGSPYEQYF. The CDR3 DNA reads as TGTGCCAGTAGTGTCTACGGGGGGATCGGAAGCCCCTACGAGCAGTACTTC.

The chain is built from TRBV9 and TRBJ2-3; the match to TRBD2 covers 8 bases. The J segment lost 4 bases and the V segment lost 0 bases, leaving 13 bases of the junction unmatched. Germline CDR1 SGDLS, CDR2 YYNGEE. CDR3 size: 18 residues. The CDR3: CASSVGNTVAGGSDTQYF. CDR3 nucleotide sequence: TGTGCCAGCAGCGTAGGTAATACAGTGGCGGGGGGTTCAGATACGCAGTATTTT.

This chain links TRBV2 with TRBJ2-2; TRBD2 aligns across 14 bases. The junction had 6 bases not matched to a gene; V was cut back by 2 bases and J by 4 bases. This CDR3 is built from 18 residues. Germline-derived CDR1 and CDR2 are SNHLY and FYNNEI. The CDR3 DNA reads as TGTGCCAGCAGTGAAAGGGGACTAGCGGGGGCTGGCACCGGGGAGCTGTTTTTT. It is translated as CASSERGLAGAGTGELFF.

This CDR3 reads CASSLRGNYGYTF. CDR3 DNA sequence: TGTGCCAGCAGTCTACGAGGTAACTATGGCTACACCTTC. The chain recombines TRBV28 with TRBJ1-2, with D uncertain. V was clipped by 5 bases and J by 1 base, with 8 bases between them. This CDR3 is 13 amino acids long. The germline gives CDR1 MDHEN, CDR2 SYDVKM.

The chain employs TRBV18 and TRBJ1-1; D remains ambiguous. From germline, CDR1 is KGHSH and CDR2 LQKENI. Between the trimmed V and J ends, which lost 2 bases and 2 bases, there was a span of 15 bases. CDR3 length: 16 amino acids. The CDR3 coding sequence is TGTGCCAGCTCACCAGAGGTTCAGCGGGGAAACACTGAAGCTTTCTTT. Amino acids: CASSPEVQRGNTEAFF.

V usage is TRBV5-5 and J usage is TRBJ1-2; tentative D call: TRBD1 (6 bases). V shed 4 bases and J shed 4 bases, with 17 bases lying between them. Germline V gene data show CDR1 as SGHKS and CDR2 as YYEKEE (reference sequence). The CDR3 runs to 15 residues. The CDR3 sequence is CASSVHRDTFYGYTF. The CDR3 nucleotides are TGTGCCAGCAGCGTACACAGGGACACCTTCTATGGCTACACCTTC.